This T cell receptor (beta chain) was recorded in a study of cytomegalovirus exposure and HLA in healthy donors. The CDR3 is 14 amino acids. Germline V gene sequence: CDR1 GTSNPN, CDR2 SVGIG (reference sequence). With 0 bases removed from V and 8 bases from J, the gap between germline ends came to 16 bases. 60 Vbeta and 13 Jbeta primers were used in PCR. The method was immunoSEQ multiplex PCR; TCRdb's version includes in-frame clones alone and lacks a portion of them. The repertoire consists of around 170,000 clones, with about 81% occurring once and the leading ten covering approximately 0.8%. Specimen: PBMCs. This sequence joins TRBV30 and TRBJ1-1; D gene uncertain. This receptor was identified in a woman aged 18-30 years in good health and CMV-seronegative. CDR3 region: CAWSVRVETPEAFF. The DNA for the CDR3 is TGTGCCTGGAGTGTAAGAGTTGAGACTCCCGAAGCTTTCTTT.